Sequencing of this T cell receptor beta chain was carried out in a study of CD8+CD57+ T cells in acquired aplastic anemia. Across the study: Isolated CD4+ and CD8+ cells, once sorted, yielded DNA averaging roughly 3.2 ug. General study findings and limits: Patients and controls shared under 30 CD8+ CDR3 sequences, highly expressed in patients.

At least ten counts were recorded for this clonotype. Its antigen is undetermined. The template for TCR beta VDJ and CDR3 sequence profiling was genomic DNA. Using its own MiXCR run on the reads, TCRdb lists one record per CDR3 protein. Of 200,000 to 250,000 distinct CDR3 sequences in the sample, roughly 53% are singletons; the top ten hold around 20%. The length of the CDR3 is 11 residues. Germline values: CDR1 DFQATT, CDR2 SNEGSKA (reference sequence). V was shortened by 1 base and J by 19 bases, with 14 bases between the two germline ends. CD8+CD57+ cell expansion had been shown by flow cytometry in patients chosen for sequencing. The diagnosis in all patients was severe acquired aplastic anemia.

Input material: sorted CD4+, CD8+, or CD8+CD57+ T cells (not recorded which) from PBMCs. This TCR derives from a human donor with aplastic anemia. This rearrangement joins TRBV20-1 to TRBJ1-6, with D unclear. The CDR3 loop is CSARGGQKPHF. The CDR3 DNA reads TGCAGTGCTAGAGGAGGTCAGAAACCTCACTTT.